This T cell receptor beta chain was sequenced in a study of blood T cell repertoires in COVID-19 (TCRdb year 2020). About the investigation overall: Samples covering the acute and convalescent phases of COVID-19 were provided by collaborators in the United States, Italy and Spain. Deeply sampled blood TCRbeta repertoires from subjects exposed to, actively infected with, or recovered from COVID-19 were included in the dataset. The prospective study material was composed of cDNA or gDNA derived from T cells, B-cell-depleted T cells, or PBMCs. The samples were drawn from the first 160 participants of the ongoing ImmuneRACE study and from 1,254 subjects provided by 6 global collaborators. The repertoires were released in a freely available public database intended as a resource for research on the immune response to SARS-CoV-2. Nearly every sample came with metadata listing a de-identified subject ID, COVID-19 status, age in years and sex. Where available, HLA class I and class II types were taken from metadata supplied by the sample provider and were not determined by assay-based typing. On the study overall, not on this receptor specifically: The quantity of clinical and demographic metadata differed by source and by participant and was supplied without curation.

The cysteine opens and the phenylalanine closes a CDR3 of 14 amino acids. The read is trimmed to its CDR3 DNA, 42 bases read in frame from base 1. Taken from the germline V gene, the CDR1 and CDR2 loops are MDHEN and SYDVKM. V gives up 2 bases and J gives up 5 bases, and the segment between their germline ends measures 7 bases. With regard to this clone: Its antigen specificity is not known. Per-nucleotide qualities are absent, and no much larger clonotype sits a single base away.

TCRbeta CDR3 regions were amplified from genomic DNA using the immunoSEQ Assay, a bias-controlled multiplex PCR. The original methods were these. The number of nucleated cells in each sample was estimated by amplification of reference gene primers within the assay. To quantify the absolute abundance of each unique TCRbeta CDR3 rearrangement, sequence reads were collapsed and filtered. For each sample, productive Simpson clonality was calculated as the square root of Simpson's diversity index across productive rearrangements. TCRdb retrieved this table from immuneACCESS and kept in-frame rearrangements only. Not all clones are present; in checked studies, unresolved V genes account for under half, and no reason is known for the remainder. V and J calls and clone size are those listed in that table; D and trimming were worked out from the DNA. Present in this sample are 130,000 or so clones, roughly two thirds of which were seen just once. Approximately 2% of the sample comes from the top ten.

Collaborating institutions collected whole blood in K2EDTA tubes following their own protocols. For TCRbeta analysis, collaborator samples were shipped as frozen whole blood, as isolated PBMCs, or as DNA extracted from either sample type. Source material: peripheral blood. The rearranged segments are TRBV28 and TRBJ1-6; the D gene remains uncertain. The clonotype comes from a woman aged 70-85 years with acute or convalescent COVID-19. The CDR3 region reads CASSLQVNNSPLHF. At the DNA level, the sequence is TGTGCCAGCAGTTTACAGGTGAATAATTCACCCCTCCACTTT.